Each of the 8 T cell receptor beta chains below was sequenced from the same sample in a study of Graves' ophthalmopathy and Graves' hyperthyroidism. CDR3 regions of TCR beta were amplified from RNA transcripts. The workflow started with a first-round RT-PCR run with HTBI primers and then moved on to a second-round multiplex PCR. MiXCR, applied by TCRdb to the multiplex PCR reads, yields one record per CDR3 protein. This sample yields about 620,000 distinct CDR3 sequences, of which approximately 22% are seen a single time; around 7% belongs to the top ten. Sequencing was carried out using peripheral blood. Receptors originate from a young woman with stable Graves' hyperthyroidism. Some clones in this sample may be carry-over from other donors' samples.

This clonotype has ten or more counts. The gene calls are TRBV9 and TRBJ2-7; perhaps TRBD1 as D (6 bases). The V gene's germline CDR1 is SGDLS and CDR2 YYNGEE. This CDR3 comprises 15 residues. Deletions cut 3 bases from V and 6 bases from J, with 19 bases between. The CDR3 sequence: CASSATGTTYFEQYF. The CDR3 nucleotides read TGTGCCAGCAGCGCCACCGGGACAACCTATTTCGAGCAGTACTTC.

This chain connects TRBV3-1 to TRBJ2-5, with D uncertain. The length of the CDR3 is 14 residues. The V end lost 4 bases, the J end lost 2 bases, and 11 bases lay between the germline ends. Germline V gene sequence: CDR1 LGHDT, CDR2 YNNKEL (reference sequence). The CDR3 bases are TGTGCCAGCAGCCCACAATATAAGCAAGAGACCCAGTACTTC. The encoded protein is CASSPQYKQETQYF.

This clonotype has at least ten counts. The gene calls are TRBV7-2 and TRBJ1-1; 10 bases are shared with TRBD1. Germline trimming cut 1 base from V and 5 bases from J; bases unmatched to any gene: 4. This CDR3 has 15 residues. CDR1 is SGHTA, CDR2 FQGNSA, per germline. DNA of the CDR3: TGTGCCAGCAGCTTAGGGGACAGGGGAAGTACTGAAGCTTTCTTT. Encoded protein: CASSLGDRGSTEAFF.

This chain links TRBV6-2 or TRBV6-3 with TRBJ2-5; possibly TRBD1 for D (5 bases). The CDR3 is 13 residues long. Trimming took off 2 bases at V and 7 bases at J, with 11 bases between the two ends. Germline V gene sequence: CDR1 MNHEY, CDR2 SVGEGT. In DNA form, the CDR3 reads TGTGCCAGCAGTTACGAACAGGTGGGGACCCAGTACTTC. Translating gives CASSYEQVGTQYF.

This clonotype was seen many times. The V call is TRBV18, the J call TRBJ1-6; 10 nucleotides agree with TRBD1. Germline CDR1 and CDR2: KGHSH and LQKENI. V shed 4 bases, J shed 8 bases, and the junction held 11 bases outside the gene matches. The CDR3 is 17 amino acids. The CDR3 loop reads CASSQTWDRGEDSPLHF. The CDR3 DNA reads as TGTGCCAGCTCACAGACCTGGGACAGGGGAGAGGATTCACCCCTCCACTTT. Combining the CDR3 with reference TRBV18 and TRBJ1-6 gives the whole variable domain NAGVMQNPRHLVRRRGQEARLRCSPMKGHSHVYWYRQLPEEGLKFMVYLQKENIIDESGMPKERFSAEFPKEGPSILRIQQVVRGDSAAYFCASSQTWDRGEDSPLHFGNGTRLTVT.

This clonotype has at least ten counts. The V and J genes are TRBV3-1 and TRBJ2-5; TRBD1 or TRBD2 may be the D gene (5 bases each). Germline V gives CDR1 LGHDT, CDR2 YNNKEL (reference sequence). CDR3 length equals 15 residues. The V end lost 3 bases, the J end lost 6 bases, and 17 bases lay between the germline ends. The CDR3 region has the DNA TGTGCCAGCAGCCAGGGGGACCCCCGATGGAAGACCCAGTACTTC. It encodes CASSQGDPRWKTQYF.

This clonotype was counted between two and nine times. The CDR3 sequence: CASSQNRDSYGYTF. CDR3 sequence (DNA): TGTGCCAGCAGCCAAAACCGGGACAGCTATGGCTACACCTTC. J is TRBJ1-2 and V is TRBV12-3 or TRBV12-4, with 7 bases matching TRBD1. The CDR3 runs to 14 residues. The junction had 8 bases not matched to a gene; V was cut back by 6 bases and J by 4 bases.

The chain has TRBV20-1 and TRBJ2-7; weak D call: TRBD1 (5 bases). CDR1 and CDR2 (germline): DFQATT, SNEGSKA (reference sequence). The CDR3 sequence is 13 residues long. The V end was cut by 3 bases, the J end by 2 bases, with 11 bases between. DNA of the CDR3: TGCAGTGCTAGCCTGACAGCGACCTACGAGCAGTACTTC. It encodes CSASLTATYEQYF.